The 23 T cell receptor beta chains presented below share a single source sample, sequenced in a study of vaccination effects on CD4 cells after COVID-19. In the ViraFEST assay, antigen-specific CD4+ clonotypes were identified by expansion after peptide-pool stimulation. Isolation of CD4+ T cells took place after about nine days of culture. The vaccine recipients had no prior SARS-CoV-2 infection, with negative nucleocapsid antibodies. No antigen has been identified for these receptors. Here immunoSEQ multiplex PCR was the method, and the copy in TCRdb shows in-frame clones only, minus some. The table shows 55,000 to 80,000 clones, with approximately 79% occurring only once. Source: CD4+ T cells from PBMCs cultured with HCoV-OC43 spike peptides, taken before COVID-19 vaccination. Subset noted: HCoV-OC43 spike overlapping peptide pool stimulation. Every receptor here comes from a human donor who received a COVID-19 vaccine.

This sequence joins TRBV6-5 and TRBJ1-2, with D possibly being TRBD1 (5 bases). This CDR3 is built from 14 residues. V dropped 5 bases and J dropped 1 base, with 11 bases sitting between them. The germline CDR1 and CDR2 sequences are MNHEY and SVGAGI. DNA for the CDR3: TGTGCCAGCAGTCCCCAGGGTGTTAACTATGGCTACACCTTC. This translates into CASSPQGVNYGYTF.

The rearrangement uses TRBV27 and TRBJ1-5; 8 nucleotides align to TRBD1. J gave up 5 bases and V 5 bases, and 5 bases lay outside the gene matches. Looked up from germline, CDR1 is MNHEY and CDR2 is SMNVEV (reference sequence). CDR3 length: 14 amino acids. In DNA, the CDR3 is TGTGCCAGCAGTGAAGACAGGGGTGATCAGCCCCAGCATTTT. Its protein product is CASSEDRGDQPQHF.

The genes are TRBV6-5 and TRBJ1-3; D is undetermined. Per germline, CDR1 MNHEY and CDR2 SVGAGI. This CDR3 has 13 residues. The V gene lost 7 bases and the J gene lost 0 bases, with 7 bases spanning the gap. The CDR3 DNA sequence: TGTGCCAGCATAAGGGACTCTGGAAACACCATATATTTT. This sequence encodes CASIRDSGNTIYF.

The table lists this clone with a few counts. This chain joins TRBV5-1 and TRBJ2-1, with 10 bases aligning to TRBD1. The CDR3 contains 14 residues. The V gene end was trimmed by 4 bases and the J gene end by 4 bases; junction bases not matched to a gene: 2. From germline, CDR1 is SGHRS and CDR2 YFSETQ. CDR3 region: CASSRDRGYNEQFF. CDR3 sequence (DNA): TGCGCCAGCAGCCGGGACAGGGGATACAATGAGCAGTTCTTC.

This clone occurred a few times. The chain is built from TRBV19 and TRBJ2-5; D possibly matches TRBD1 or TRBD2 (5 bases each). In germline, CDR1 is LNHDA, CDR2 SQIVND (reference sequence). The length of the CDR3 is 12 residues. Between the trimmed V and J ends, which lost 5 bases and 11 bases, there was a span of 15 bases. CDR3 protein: CASSASRGDQYF. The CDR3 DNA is TGTGCCAGTAGTGCCTCACGAGGGGATCAGTACTTC.

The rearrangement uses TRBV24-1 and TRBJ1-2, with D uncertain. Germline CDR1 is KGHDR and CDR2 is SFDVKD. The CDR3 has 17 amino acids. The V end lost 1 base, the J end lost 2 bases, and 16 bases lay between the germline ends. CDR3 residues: CATSDFGTWKGNYGYTF. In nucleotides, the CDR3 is TGTGCCACCAGTGATTTTGGAACCTGGAAAGGGAACTATGGCTACACCTTC.

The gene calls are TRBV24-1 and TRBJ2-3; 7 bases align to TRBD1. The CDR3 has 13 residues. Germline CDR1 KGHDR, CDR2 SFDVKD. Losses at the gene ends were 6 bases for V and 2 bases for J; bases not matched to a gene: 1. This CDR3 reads CATSTGVTDTQYF. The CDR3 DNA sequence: TGTGCCACCAGTACAGGGGTCACAGATACGCAGTATTTT.

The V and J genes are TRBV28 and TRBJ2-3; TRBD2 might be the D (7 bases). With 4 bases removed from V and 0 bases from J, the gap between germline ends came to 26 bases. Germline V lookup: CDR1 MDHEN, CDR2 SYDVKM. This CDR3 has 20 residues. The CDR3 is CASSSARGRGGGFSTDTQYF. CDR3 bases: TGTGCCAGCAGTTCCGCCCGGGGAAGGGGCGGGGGCTTTAGCACAGATACGCAGTATTTT.

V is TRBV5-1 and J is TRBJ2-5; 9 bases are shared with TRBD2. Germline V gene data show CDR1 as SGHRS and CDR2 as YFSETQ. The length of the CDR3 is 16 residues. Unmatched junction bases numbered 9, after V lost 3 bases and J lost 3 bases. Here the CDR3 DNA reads TGCGCCAGCAGCTCACAGGAGGGCGGGGGGGAAGAGACCCAGTACTTC. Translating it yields CASSSQEGGGEETQYF.

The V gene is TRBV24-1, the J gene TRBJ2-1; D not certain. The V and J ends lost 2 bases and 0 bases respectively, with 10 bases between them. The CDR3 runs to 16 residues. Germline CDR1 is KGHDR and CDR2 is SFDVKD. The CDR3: CATSDYGGSSYNEQFF. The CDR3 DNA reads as TGTGCCACCAGTGATTATGGCGGCAGCTCCTACAATGAGCAGTTCTTC.

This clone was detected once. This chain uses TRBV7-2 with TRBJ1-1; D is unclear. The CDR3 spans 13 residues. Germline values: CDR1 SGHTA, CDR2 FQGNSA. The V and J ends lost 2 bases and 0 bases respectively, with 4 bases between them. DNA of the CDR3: TGTGCCAGCAGCTTACGTATGAACACTGAAGCTTTCTTT. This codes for CASSLRMNTEAFF.

CDR3: CASSLTDGSYEQYV. As DNA, the CDR3 is TGCGCCAGCAGCCTAACGGACGGGTCCTACGAGCAGTACGTC. The J gene is TRBJ2-7, the V gene TRBV5-1; D uncertain. Germline V gene sequence: CDR1 SGHRS, CDR2 YFSETQ. Trimming stripped 4 bases from V and 1 base from J, with 12 bases between. The CDR3 covers 14 residues.

This CDR3 is CASSRTDHEQYV. CDR3 nucleotide sequence: TGTGCCAGCAGTAGAACAGACCACGAGCAGTACGTC. The chain has TRBV6-1 and TRBJ2-7; the D is unclear. CDR1 and CDR2 (germline): MNHNS, SASEGT. V was pared by 5 bases and J by 5 bases, with 10 bases between. There are 12 residues in the CDR3.

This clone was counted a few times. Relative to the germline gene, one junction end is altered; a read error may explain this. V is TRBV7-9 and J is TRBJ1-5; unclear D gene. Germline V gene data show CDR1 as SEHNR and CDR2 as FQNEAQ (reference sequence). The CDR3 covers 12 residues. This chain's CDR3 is CASSFSDQPQHF. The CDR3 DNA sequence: TGTGCCAGCAGCTTTAGCGATCAGCCCCAGCATTTT. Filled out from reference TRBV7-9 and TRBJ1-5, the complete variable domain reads DTGVSQNPRHKITKRGQNVTFRCDPISEHNRLYWYRQTLGQGPEFLTYFQNEAQLEKSRLLSDRFSAERPKGSFSTLEIQRTEQGDSAMYLCASSFSDQPQHFGDGTRLSIL.

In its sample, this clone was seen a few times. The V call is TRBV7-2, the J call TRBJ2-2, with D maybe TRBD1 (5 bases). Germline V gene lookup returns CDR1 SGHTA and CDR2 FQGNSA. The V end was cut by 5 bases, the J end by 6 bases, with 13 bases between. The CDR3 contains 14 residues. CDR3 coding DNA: TGTGCCAGCAGCCCAGGGTTGAGGCCCGGGGAGCTGTTTTTT. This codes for CASSPGLRPGELFF.

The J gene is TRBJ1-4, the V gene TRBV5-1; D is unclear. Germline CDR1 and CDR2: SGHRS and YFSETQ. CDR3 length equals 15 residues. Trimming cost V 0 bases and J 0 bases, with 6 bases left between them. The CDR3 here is CASSLAGSTNEKLFF. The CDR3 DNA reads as TGCGCCAGCAGCTTGGCCGGTTCAACTAATGAAAAACTGTTTTTT.

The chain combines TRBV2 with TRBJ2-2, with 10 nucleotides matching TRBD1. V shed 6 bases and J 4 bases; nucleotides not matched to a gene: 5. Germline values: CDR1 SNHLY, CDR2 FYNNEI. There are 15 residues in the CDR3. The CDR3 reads CASRGGQGSTGELFF. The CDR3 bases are TGTGCCAGCAGGGGGGGACAGGGGTCCACCGGGGAGCTGTTTTTT.

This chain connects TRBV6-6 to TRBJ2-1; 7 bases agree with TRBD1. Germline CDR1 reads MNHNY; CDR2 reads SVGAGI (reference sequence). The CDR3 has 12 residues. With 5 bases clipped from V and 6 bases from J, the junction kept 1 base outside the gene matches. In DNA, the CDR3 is TGTGCCAGCAGTCGACAGGGCAATGAGCAGTTCTTC. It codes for CASSRQGNEQFF.

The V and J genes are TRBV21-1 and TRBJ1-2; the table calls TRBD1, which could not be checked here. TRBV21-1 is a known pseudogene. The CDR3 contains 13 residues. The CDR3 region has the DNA TGTGCCAGCAGACCTGACAGGGTGAGAGGCTACACCTTC. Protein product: CASRPDRVRGYTF.

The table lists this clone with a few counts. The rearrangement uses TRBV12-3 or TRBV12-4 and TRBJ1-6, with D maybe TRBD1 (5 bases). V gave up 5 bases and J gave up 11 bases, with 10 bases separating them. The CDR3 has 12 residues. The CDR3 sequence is CASSPGYTPLHF. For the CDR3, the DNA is TGTGCCAGCAGTCCAGGGTACACACCCCTCCACTTT.

CDR3 in amino acids: CASRVGQGNSPLHF. The CDR3 DNA is TGTGCCAGCAGGGTCGGACAGGGCAATTCACCCCTCCACTTT. V usage is TRBV6-5 and J usage is TRBJ1-6, with 8 bases that match TRBD1. The CDR3 runs 14 residues. Germline lookup yields CDR1 MNHEY and CDR2 SVGAGI. V was clipped by 6 bases and J by 7 bases; unmatched bases: 5.

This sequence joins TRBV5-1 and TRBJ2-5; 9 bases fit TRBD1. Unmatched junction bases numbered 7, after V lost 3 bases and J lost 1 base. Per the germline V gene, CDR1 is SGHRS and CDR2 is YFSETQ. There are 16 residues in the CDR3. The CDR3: CASSSGQGVFQETQYF. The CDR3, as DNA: TGCGCCAGCAGCTCGGGACAGGGAGTTTTCCAAGAGACCCAGTACTTC. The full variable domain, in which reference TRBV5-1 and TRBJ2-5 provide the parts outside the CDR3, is KAGVTQTPRYLIKTRGQQVTLSCSPISGHRSVSWYQQTPGQGLQFLFEYFSETQRNKGNFPGRFSGRQFSNSRSEMNVSTLELGDSALYLCASSSGQGVFQETQYFGPGTRLLVL.

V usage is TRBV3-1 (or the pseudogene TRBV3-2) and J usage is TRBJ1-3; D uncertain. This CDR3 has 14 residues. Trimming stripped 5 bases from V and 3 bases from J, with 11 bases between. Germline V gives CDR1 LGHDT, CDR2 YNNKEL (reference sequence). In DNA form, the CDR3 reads TGTGCCAGCAGCAGGGAAGGAGGTGGAAACACCATATATTTT. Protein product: CASSREGGGNTIYF.